These 27 T cell receptor beta chains were all obtained from the same sample, sequenced in a study of cytomegalovirus exposure and HLA in healthy donors. The study ran its PCR with 60 Vbeta and 13 Jbeta primers. Profiling relied on immunoSEQ multiplex PCR, and the TCRdb table lists in-frame clones only, not all of them. The repertoire holds about 110,000 clones, with around 85% as singletons. Sequenced input: PBMCs. The receptors were sampled from a man aged 35 to 55 in good health and CMV-seronegative.

The J gene is TRBJ1-1, the V gene TRBV29-1, with 9 bases fitting TRBD1. With V trimmed by 7 bases and J by 5 bases, 8 bases remained unmatched. Germline CDR1 is SQVTM and CDR2 is ANQGSEA. The CDR3 is made up of 13 amino acids. As DNA, the CDR3 is TGCAGCGCGGGACAGGGCACAGGAACTGAAGCTTTCTTT. Encoded protein: CSAGQGTGTEAFF. The variable domain in full, with the rest retrieved from reference TRBV29-1 and TRBJ1-1, is SAVISQKPSRDICQRGTSLTIQCQVDSQVTMMFWYRQQPGQSLTLIATANQGSEATYESGFVIDKFPISRPNLTFSTLTVSNMSPEDSSIYLCSAGQGTGTEAFFGQGTRLTVV.

This clone was seen a handful of times. V usage is TRBV9 and J usage is TRBJ2-2; TRBD2 matches 13 bases. The CDR3 is 16 residues long. Per germline, CDR1 SGDLS and CDR2 YYNGEE. V lost 2 bases and J lost 5; bases outside the gene matches: 3. DNA of the CDR3: TGTGCCAGCAGCGTCCTGACTAGCGGGGGGACCGGGGAGCTGTTTTTT. Translating gives CASSVLTSGGTGELFF.

The chain couples TRBV7-9 to TRBJ1-1, with a tentative D call TRBD1 (5 bases). Trimming stripped 1 base from V and 1 base from J, with 10 bases between. CDR1 and CDR2 from the germline V gene are SEHNR and FQNEAQ (reference sequence). The CDR3 consists of 15 residues. CDR3 DNA: TGTGCCAGCAGCTTAGTTTCAGGGCCGAACACTGAAGCTTTCTTT. Its translation is CASSLVSGPNTEAFF.

V usage is TRBV7-8 and J usage is TRBJ1-1, with D tentatively TRBD1 (6 bases). Between the trimmed V and J ends, which lost 5 bases and 0 bases, there was a span of 13 bases. CDR3 size: 15 residues. Germline lookup yields CDR1 SGHVS and CDR2 FQNEAQ. The DNA of the CDR3 is TGTGCCAGCAGCCTCTCCGGACAGCTGAACACTGAAGCTTTCTTT. Its protein is CASSLSGQLNTEAFF.

The chain's CDR3 is CAWSQGGVAFF. The DNA of the CDR3 is TGTGCCTGGAGTCAAGGGGGAGTGGCTTTCTTT. The chain carries TRBV30 and TRBJ1-1, with D tentatively TRBD1 (6 bases). Looked up from germline, CDR1 is GTSNPN and CDR2 is SVGIG (reference sequence). CDR3 size: 11 residues. V was clipped by 2 bases and J by 11 bases, with 12 bases between them.

This clone has only one observation. The chain employs TRBV5-1 and TRBJ2-7; TRBD2 might be the D (6 bases). The CDR3 covers 15 residues. Germline V lookup: CDR1 SGHRS, CDR2 YFSETQ. The V end lost 0 bases, the J end lost 5 bases, and 15 bases lay between the germline ends. CDR3 in amino acids: CASSLAGGIGHEQYF. The CDR3 DNA is TGCGCCAGCAGCTTGGCCGGCGGGATCGGGCACGAGCAGTACTTC.

The chain is built from TRBV4-1 and TRBJ1-2; TRBD1 matches 9 bases. Losses at the gene ends were 0 bases for V and 8 bases for J; bases not matched to a gene: 7. Germline V gene sequence: CDR1 MGHRA, CDR2 YSYEKL. This CDR3 region has 15 residues. The CDR3 DNA follows: TGCGCCAGCAGCCAAGAATACGGGACAGGGAGGGGCTACACCTTC. Translated, it gives CASSQEYGTGRGYTF.

This clone has just a few counts. V gene TRBV7-2 combines with J gene TRBJ2-6, with no clear D. V lost 1 base to trimming and J lost 0 bases, with 7 bases between them. This CDR3 spans 16 amino acids. Germline V gene sequence: CDR1 SGHTA, CDR2 FQGNSA. CDR3: CASSLELASGANVLTF. In nucleotides, the CDR3 is TGTGCCAGCAGCTTAGAGTTGGCCTCTGGGGCCAACGTCCTGACTTTC.

The chain is built from TRBV4-3 and TRBJ2-2; 8 bases fit TRBD1. CDR3 length equals 14 residues. V gave up 8 bases and J gave up 1 base; unmatched junction bases: 3. The germline V gene encodes CDR1 LGHNA and CDR2 YSLEER. CDR3 region: CASRGTGNTGELFF. As DNA, the CDR3 is TGCGCCAGCCGAGGGACAGGGAACACCGGGGAGCTGTTTTTT.

V is TRBV18 and J is TRBJ1-6; D might be TRBD1 (6 bases). The germline CDR1 and CDR2 sequences are KGHSH and LQKENI. V was trimmed by 3 bases and J by 7 bases, leaving 13 bases between them. The CDR3 contains 15 residues. CDR3 coding DNA: TGTGCCAGCTCACCCCAACAGGGAGGGAATTCACCCCTCCACTTT. Its translation is CASSPQQGGNSPLHF.

The J gene is TRBJ1-1, the V gene TRBV4-3; D is unresolved. Per the germline V gene, CDR1 is LGHNA and CDR2 is YSLEER. Trimming removed 0 bases from V and 4 bases from J, with 9 bases in between. This CDR3 comprises 14 residues. The chain's CDR3 is CASSQDWGGTEAFF. The CDR3 nucleotides read TGCGCCAGCAGCCAAGATTGGGGAGGCACTGAAGCTTTCTTT.

The genes are TRBV2 and TRBJ1-6; unclear D gene. In germline, CDR1 is SNHLY, CDR2 FYNNEI. The CDR3 runs to 14 residues. Between the trimmed V and J ends, which lost 6 bases and 10 bases, there was a span of 16 bases. CDR3: CASSYSRIQSPLHF. CDR3 coding DNA: TGTGCCAGCAGCTACTCCAGGATACAATCACCCCTCCACTTT.

CDR3 protein: CASSLGRPSSGNTIYF. The CDR3 region has the DNA TGTGCCAGCTCCCTTGGGAGACCGAGCTCTGGAAACACCATATATTTT. This chain uses TRBV18 with TRBJ1-3; D is undetermined. V was pared by 6 bases and J by 0 bases, with 15 bases between. CDR1 is KGHSH and CDR2 is LQKENI in the germline V gene. The CDR3 runs 16 residues.

The rearrangement links TRBV28 to TRBJ1-1; TRBD1 matches at 8 bases. The germline V gene encodes CDR1 MDHEN and CDR2 SYDVKM. CDR3 length: 15 amino acids. With V trimmed by 5 bases and J by 1 base, 6 bases remained unmatched. The CDR3 region has the DNA TGTGCCAGCAGTCCGCTGGACAGGGAGAACACTGAAGCTTTCTTT. Its translation is CASSPLDRENTEAFF. The full variable domain, with the rest looked up from reference TRBV28 and TRBJ1-1, is DVKVTQSSRYLVKRTGEKVFLECVQDMDHENMFWYRQDPGLGLRLIYFSYDVKMKEKGDIPEGYSVSREKKERFSLILESASTNQTSMYLCASSPLDRENTEAFFGQGTRLTVV.

This sequence joins TRBV29-1 and TRBJ2-7, with 10 nucleotides matching TRBD1. The CDR3 is 15 residues long. Germline CDR1 SQVTM, CDR2 ANQGSEA. V was clipped by 7 bases and J by 3 bases; unmatched bases: 12. CDR3 sequence reads: CSDMRGDRGDYEQYF. The CDR3 DNA reads TGCAGCGATATGAGAGGGGACAGGGGAGACTACGAGCAGTACTTC.

The rearrangement links TRBV19 to TRBJ1-5, with D perhaps matching TRBD1 (6 bases). The CDR3 sequence is 15 residues long. Germline-derived CDR1 and CDR2 are LNHDA and SQIVND (reference sequence). V was shortened by 5 bases and J by 0 bases, with 11 bases between the two germline ends. The DNA of the CDR3 is TGTGCCAGTAGTCGACAGGACAGTAGCAATCAGCCCCAGCATTTT. Translating gives CASSRQDSSNQPQHF.

This clone was seen only a few times. The chain combines TRBV29-1 with TRBJ2-3, with D maybe TRBD1 (6 bases). CDR3 size: 13 residues. CDR1 is SQVTM, CDR2 ANQGSEA, per germline. V was clipped by 5 bases and J by 8 bases, with 17 bases between them. The CDR3 spells CSVNQQGSGTQYF. CDR3 nucleotide sequence: TGCAGCGTTAACCAACAGGGTAGTGGTACGCAGTATTTT.

This clone was recorded only once. The J gene is TRBJ1-5, the V gene TRBV2; weak D call: TRBD1 (6 bases). Trimming took off 3 bases at V and 7 bases at J, with 10 bases between the two ends. Per germline, CDR1 SNHLY and CDR2 FYNNEI. The CDR3 loop spans 13 amino acids. CDR3 amino acids: CASSDRGEQPQHF. CDR3 DNA sequence: TGTGCCAGCAGTGACAGGGGCGAACAGCCCCAGCATTTT.

This clone showed up just once. The chain carries TRBV28 and TRBJ1-1, with 11 nucleotides matching TRBD1. The CDR3 totals 16 residues. The V and J ends lost 5 bases and 1 base, in that order; junction bases with no gene match: 6. Germline lookup yields CDR1 MDHEN and CDR2 SYDVKM. The CDR3 spells CASSLLGQGANTEAFF. The CDR3 coding sequence is TGTGCCAGCAGTCTCCTCGGACAGGGGGCGAACACTGAAGCTTTCTTT. Variable domain in full (rest from reference TRBV28 and TRBJ1-1): DVKVTQSSRYLVKRTGEKVFLECVQDMDHENMFWYRQDPGLGLRLIYFSYDVKMKEKGDIPEGYSVSREKKERFSLILESASTNQTSMYLCASSLLGQGANTEAFFGQGTRLTVV.

The gene calls are TRBV2 and TRBJ2-7, with D possibly being TRBD1 (5 bases). The V end was cut by 8 bases, the J end by 2 bases, with 7 bases between. Germline V gives CDR1 SNHLY, CDR2 FYNNEI. This CDR3 spans 11 amino acids. In DNA, the CDR3 is TGTGCCAGCGGGGCACCCTACGAGCAGTACTTC. As protein: CASGAPYEQYF.

The chain couples TRBV6-5 to TRBJ2-2; TRBD1 matches at 8 bases. CDR3 length: 13 amino acids. CDR1 and CDR2 from the germline V gene are MNHEY and SVGAGI. V was clipped by 7 bases and J by 5 bases; unmatched bases: 3. This chain's CDR3 is CASKGQGTGELFF. The DNA of the CDR3 is TGTGCCAGCAAAGGACAGGGAACCGGGGAGCTGTTTTTT.

V gene TRBV25-1 combines with J gene TRBJ2-7, with D possibly being TRBD2 (5 bases). The germline gives CDR1 MGHDK, CDR2 SYGVNS. The CDR3 is 12 amino acids. V lost 7 bases, J lost 1 base, and 8 bases lay in between. This CDR3 reads CASTGVSYEQYF. DNA of the CDR3: TGTGCCAGCACCGGGGTATCCTACGAGCAGTACTTC.

This clone was detected once. DNA of the CDR3: TGTGCCAGCAGCAGACCGGGGTTGGGTCAGCCCCAGCATTTT. The encoded protein is CASSRPGLGQPQHF. V and J are TRBV7-2 and TRBJ1-5, with D uncertain. Germline CDR1 SGHTA, CDR2 FQGNSA. Trimming stripped 5 bases from V and 6 bases from J, with 14 bases between. The CDR3 is 14 amino acids.

The gene calls are TRBV5-4 and TRBJ2-7; D unclear. The CDR3 contains 14 residues. Germline CDR1 is SGHNT and CDR2 is YYREEE (reference sequence). Trimming removed 3 bases at V and 5 bases at J, with 15 bases between. CDR3 coding DNA: TGTGCCAGCAGCTCTTATCGGTTCCCTAACGAGCAGTACTTC. Translated: CASSSYRFPNEQYF.

The V gene is TRBV6-6, the J gene TRBJ1-1, with D uncertain. Germline CDR1 reads MNHNY; CDR2 reads SVGAGI (reference sequence). This CDR3 region has 14 residues. V lost 0 bases to trimming and J lost 4 bases, with 9 bases between them. CDR3 loop: CASSYSRVSTEAFF. The CDR3 nucleotides are TGTGCCAGCAGTTACTCGCGGGTTAGCACTGAAGCTTTCTTT.

The chain recombines TRBV27 with TRBJ1-1; 9 bases align to TRBD1. The CDR3 loop spans 14 amino acids. V was pared by 8 bases and J by 7 bases, with 11 bases of the junction left unmatched. Germline V gives CDR1 MNHEY, CDR2 SMNVEV (reference sequence). CDR3 bases: TGTGCCAGCCGACAGGGGGGAAACGCTTATGAAGCTTTCTTT. It codes for CASRQGGNAYEAFF.

V is TRBV7-6 and J is TRBJ1-5; D not resolved. V was cut by 5 bases and J by 2 bases, with 16 bases left in between. This CDR3 has 16 amino acids. Germline V gene lookup returns CDR1 SGHVS and CDR2 FNYEAQ. CDR3 in DNA: TGTGCCAGCAGCACTGGAGGAGACCCTCGCAATCAGCCCCAGCATTTT. As protein: CASSTGGDPRNQPQHF.